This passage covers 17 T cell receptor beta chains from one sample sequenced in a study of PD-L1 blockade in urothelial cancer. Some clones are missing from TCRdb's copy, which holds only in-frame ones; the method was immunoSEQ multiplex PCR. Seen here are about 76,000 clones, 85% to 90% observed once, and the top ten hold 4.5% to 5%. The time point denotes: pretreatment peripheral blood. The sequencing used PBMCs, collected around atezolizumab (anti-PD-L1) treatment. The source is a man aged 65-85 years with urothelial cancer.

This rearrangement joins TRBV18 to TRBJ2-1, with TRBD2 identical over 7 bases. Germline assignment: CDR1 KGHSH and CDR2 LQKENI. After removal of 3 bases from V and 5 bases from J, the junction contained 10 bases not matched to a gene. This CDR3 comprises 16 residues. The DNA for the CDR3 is TGTGCCAGCTCACCCCGCAGAGGCGGGAGACACAATGAGCAGTTCTTC. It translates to CASSPRRGGRHNEQFF. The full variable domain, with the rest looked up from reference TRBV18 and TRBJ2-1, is NAGVMQNPRHLVRRRGQEARLRCSPMKGHSHVYWYRQLPEEGLKFMVYLQKENIIDESGMPKERFSAEFPKEGPSILRIQQVVRGDSAAYFCASSPRRGGRHNEQFFGPGTRLTVL.

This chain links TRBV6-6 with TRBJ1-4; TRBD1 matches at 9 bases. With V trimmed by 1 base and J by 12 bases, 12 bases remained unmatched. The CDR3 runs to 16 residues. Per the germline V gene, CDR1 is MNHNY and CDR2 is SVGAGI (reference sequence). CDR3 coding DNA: TGTGCCAGCAGTTACTTCACAGGGGGCGCGGTTAGGGAACTGTTTTTT. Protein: CASSYFTGGAVRELFF.

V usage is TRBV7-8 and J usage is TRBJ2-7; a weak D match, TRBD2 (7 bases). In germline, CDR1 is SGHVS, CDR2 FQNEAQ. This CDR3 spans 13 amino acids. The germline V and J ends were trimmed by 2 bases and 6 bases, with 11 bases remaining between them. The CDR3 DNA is TGTGCCAGCAGCTTACGGGGGGCGGGCGAGCAGTACTTC. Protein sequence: CASSLRGAGEQYF.

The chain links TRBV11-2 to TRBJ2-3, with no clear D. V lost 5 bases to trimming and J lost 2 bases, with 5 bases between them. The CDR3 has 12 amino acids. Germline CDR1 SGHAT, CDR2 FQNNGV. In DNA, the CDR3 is TGTGCCAGCAGCCGTTCCACAGATACGCAGTATTTT. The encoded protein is CASSRSTDTQYF.

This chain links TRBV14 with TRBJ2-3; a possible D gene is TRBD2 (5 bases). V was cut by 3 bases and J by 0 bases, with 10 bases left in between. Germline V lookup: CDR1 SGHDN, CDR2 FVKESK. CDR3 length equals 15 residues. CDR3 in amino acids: CASSHERLSTDTQYF. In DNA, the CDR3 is TGTGCCAGCAGCCACGAGCGGTTGAGCACAGATACGCAGTATTTT.

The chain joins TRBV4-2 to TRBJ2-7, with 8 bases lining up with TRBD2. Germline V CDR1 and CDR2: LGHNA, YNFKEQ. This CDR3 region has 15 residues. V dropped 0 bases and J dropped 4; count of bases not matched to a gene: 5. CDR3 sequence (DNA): TGTGCCAGCAGCCAAGAAGCGGGAGCAGAGTACGAGCAGTACTTC. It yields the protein CASSQEAGAEYEQYF.

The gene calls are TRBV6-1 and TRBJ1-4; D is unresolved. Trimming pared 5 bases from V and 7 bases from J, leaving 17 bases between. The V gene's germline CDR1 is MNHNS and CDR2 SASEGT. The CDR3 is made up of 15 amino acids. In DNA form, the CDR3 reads TGTGCCAGCAGTCTAAACCGAGGAATGGCTGAAAAACTGTTTTTT. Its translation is CASSLNRGMAEKLFF.

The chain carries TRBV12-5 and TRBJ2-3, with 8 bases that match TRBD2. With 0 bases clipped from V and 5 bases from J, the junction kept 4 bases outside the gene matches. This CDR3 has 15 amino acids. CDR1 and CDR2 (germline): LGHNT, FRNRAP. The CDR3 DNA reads TGTGCTAGTGGTTTGGTACCACTAGCGGAAGATACGCAGTATTTT. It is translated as CASGLVPLAEDTQYF.

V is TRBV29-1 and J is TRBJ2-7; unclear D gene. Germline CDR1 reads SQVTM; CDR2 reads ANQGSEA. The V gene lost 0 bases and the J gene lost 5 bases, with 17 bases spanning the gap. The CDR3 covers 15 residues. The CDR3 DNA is TGCAGCGTTGAAGAGGCGGCCTTGGGTAGAGACGAGCAGTACTTC. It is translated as CSVEEAALGRDEQYF.

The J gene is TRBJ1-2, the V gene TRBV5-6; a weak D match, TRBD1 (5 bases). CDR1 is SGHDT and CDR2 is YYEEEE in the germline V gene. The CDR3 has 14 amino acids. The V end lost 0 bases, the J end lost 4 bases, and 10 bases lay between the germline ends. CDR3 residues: CASSLGGGSYGYTF. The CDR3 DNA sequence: TGTGCCAGCAGCTTGGGGGGCGGCTCCTATGGCTACACCTTC.

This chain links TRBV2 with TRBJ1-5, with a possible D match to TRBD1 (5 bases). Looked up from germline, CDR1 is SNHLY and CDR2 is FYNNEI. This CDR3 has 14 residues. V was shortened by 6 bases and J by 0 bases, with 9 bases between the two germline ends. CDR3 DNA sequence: TGTGCCAGCAGGAACAGGTATAGCAATCAGCCCCAGCATTTT. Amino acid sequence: CASRNRYSNQPQHF.

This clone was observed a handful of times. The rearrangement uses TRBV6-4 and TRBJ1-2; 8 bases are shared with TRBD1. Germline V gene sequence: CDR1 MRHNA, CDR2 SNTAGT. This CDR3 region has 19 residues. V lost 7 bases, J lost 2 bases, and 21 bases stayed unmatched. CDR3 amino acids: CASIARTGKSGGANYGYTF. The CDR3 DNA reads TGTGCCAGCATTGCCCGGACAGGGAAAAGCGGTGGGGCGAACTATGGCTACACCTTC.

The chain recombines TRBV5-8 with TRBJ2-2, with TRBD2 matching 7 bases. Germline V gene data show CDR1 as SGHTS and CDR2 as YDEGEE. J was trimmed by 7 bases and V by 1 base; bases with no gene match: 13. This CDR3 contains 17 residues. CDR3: CASSLRSGAGSHGELFF. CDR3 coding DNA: TGTGCCAGCAGCTTGAGGTCCGGAGCGGGAAGTCACGGGGAGCTGTTTTTT.

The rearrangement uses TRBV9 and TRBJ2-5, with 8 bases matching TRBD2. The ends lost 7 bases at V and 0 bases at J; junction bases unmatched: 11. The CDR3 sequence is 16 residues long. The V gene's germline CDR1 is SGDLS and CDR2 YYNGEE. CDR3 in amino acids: CASARGTRFDQETQYF. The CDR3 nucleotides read TGTGCCAGCGCGAGGGGGACTAGGTTCGACCAAGAGACCCAGTACTTC.

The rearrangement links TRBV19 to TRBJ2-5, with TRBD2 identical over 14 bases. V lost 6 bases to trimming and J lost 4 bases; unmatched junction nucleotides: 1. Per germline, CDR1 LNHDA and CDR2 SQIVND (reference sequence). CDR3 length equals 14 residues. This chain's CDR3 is CASSGTSGGETQYF. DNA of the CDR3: TGTGCCAGTAGCGGGACTAGCGGGGGAGAGACCCAGTACTTC.

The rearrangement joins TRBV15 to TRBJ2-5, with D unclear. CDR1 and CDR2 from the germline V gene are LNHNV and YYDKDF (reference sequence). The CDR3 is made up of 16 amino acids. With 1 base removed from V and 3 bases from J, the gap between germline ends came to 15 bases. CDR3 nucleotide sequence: TGTGCCACCAGCAGAGTTAGGAGTCGGATAGAAGAGACCCAGTACTTC. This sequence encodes CATSRVRSRIEETQYF.

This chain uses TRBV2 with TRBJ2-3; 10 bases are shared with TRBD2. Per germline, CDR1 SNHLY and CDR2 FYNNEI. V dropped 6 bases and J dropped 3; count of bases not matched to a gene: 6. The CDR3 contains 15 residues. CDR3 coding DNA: TGTGCCAGCAGCCCTCTAGCGGGAGCGACAGATACGCAGTATTTT. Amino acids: CASSPLAGATDTQYF.